Below are 21 T cell receptor beta chains sequenced from a single sample in a study of neurological immune-mediated disorders. TCRdb reprocessed the 5' RACE reads via MiXCR and lists one record per CDR3 protein. This sample has 55,000 to 75,000 distinct CDR3 sequences, with roughly 13% found just once. The time point denotes: longitudinal time-point 1 (baseline). Sequenced: PBMCs. The receptors come from a female donor with HTLV-1-associated myelopathy (HAM/TSP).

This clonotype has ten or more counts. V gene TRBV7-8 combines with J gene TRBJ2-5, with 11 nucleotides matching TRBD2. Germline V gene lookup returns CDR1 SGHVS and CDR2 FQNEAQ. J lost 5 bases, V lost 5 bases, and 16 bases had no gene match. The CDR3 is 18 residues long. The CDR3 spells CASSTRTSGRVFGETQYF. In DNA, the CDR3 is TGTGCCAGCAGCACACGGACTAGCGGGCGGGTCTTTGGGGAGACCCAGTACTTC.

This clonotype is medium-sized in the sample. The gene calls are TRBV12-3 or TRBV12-4 and TRBJ2-3; D tentatively fits TRBD1 or TRBD2 (6 bases each). The CDR3 is 15 amino acids. Trimming left V 6 bases short and J 3 bases short, with 16 bases between. This CDR3 is CASSKVGGGTDTQYF. The DNA of the CDR3 is TGTGCCAGCAGCAAAGTCGGGGGCGGGACAGATACGCAGTATTTT.

This clonotype has a count of ten or more. V and J are TRBV6-6 and TRBJ1-5, with D uncertain. The CDR3 is 14 amino acids. V gave up 4 bases and J gave up 0 bases, with 7 bases separating them. Germline V CDR1 and CDR2: MNHNY, SVGAGI (reference sequence). The CDR3 sequence is CASSFSLSNQPQHF. The CDR3, as DNA: TGTGCCAGCAGTTTTAGTCTTAGCAATCAGCCCCAGCATTTT.

This clonotype was observed at least ten times. The chain is built from TRBV28 and TRBJ2-7; 8 nucleotides match TRBD1. CDR3 length: 14 residues. After removal of 6 bases from V and 4 bases from J, the junction contained 8 bases not matched to a gene. The V gene's germline CDR1 is MDHEN and CDR2 SYDVKM. CDR3 amino acids: CASSPGQGWYEQYF. The CDR3 coding sequence is TGTGCCAGCAGCCCCGGACAGGGATGGTACGAGCAGTACTTC.

V gene TRBV7-3 combines with J gene TRBJ1-1; no firm D call. Deletions cut 5 bases from V and 10 bases from J, with 14 bases between. This CDR3 is built from 12 residues. From germline, CDR1 is SGHTA and CDR2 FQGTGA. The CDR3 spells CASSDGSSAAFF. The CDR3 coding sequence is TGTGCCAGCAGCGACGGGTCGAGCGCAGCTTTCTTT.

This clonotype was picked up a small number of times. The V call is TRBV7-3, the J call TRBJ2-1; weak D call: TRBD2 (6 bases). The CDR3 spans 18 residues. With 1 base removed from V and 0 bases from J, the gap between germline ends came to 16 bases. The germline V gene has CDR1 SGHTA and CDR2 FQGTGA. This CDR3 is CASSLRGPGGSSYNEQFF. CDR3 coding DNA: TGTGCCAGCAGCTTAAGGGGTCCCGGGGGTAGCTCCTACAATGAGCAGTTCTTC.

Note on this clonotype: Given the absence of the conserved phenylalanine or tryptophan at the CDR3 end, a read error is likely. The DNA is left out, because the CDR3 cannot be placed on it with certainty; the CDR3 is given as TCRdb lists it. The chain has TRBV20-1 and TRBJ2-5. Germline V gene data show CDR1 as DFQATT and CDR2 as SNEGSKA (reference sequence). The CDR3 totals 12 residues, both ends included. The CDR3 loop reads CSALQWKGTQDL.

This clonotype was detected ten times or more. J is TRBJ1-5 and V is TRBV20-1; D unresolved. The germline gives CDR1 DFQATT, CDR2 SNEGSKA (reference sequence). The CDR3 totals 18 residues. V lost 0 bases to trimming and J lost 4 bases, with 22 bases between them. DNA for the CDR3: TGCAGTGCTAGAGATCTGTTCCGGGTTGGTCTGAGTAATCAGCCCCAGCATTTT. Protein product: CSARDLFRVGLSNQPQHF.

This clonotype was detected many times. The rearrangement uses TRBV18 and TRBJ2-1; 12 bases agree with TRBD2. The CDR3 sequence is 15 residues long. V shed 4 bases, J shed 5 bases, and the junction held 3 bases outside the gene matches. CDR1 and CDR2 (germline): KGHSH, LQKENI. CDR3 in amino acids: CASSLTSGGDNEQFF. The DNA of the CDR3 is TGTGCCAGCTCACTGACTAGCGGGGGAGACAATGAGCAGTTCTTC.

There are many counts of this clonotype. The chain uses TRBV25-1 and TRBJ2-3; unclear D gene. The CDR3 is 13 residues long. From germline, CDR1 is MGHDK and CDR2 SYGVNS. V lost 8 bases to trimming and J lost 1 base, with 10 bases between them. Written as DNA, the CDR3 is TGTGCCAGCGTGTTTGGGGGCACAGATACGCAGTATTTT. Residues: CASVFGGTDTQYF.

This clonotype was seen repeatedly, ten times or more. The chain uses TRBV20-1 and TRBJ2-3; no clear D gene. CDR1 is DFQATT, CDR2 SNEGSKA, per germline (reference sequence). The CDR3 has 10 amino acids. V lost 6 bases, J lost 3 bases, and 4 bases lay in between. CDR3 in amino acids: CSAQTDTQYF. For the CDR3, the DNA is TGCAGTGCCCAGACAGATACGCAGTATTTT.

This clonotype has a count of ten or more. V usage is TRBV4-1 and J usage is TRBJ2-3, with TRBD2 identical over 15 bases. J gave up 4 bases and V 5 bases, and 4 bases lay outside the gene matches. Germline values: CDR1 MGHRA, CDR2 YSYEKL. CDR3 length: 16 amino acids. CDR3 sequence: CASSARTSGGADTQYF. CDR3 DNA sequence: TGCGCCAGCAGCGCCCGGACTAGCGGGGGGGCAGATACGCAGTATTTT.

In its sample, this clonotype was seen many times. The chain uses TRBV10-3 and TRBJ2-7; D may be TRBD1 (5 bases). V lost 10 bases and J lost 5, with 12 bases in between. The CDR3 loop spans 11 amino acids. CDR1 is ENHRY and CDR2 is SYGVKD in the germline V gene. The CDR3, as DNA: TGTGCCAGCCTCAGGGAAAACGAGCAGTACTTC. Residues: CASLRENEQYF.

This clonotype was detected ten times or more. CDR3: CASSSPGGETDTQYF. CDR3 bases: TGTGCCAGCAGTAGCCCAGGGGGGGAGACAGATACGCAGTATTTT. The V and J genes are TRBV28 and TRBJ2-3, with D possibly being TRBD1 or TRBD2 (7 bases each). Trimming shortened V by 5 bases and J by 3 bases, and 15 bases separated the two germline ends. Germline assignment: CDR1 MDHEN and CDR2 SYDVKM. This CDR3 contains 15 residues.

This clonotype appeared many times. V gene TRBV5-5 combines with J gene TRBJ2-5, with D perhaps matching TRBD1 or TRBD2 (5 bases each). V shed 4 bases and J shed 4 bases, with 20 bases lying between them. The CDR3 totals 16 residues. Looked up from germline, CDR1 is SGHKS and CDR2 is YYEKEE (reference sequence). The CDR3 DNA is TGTGCCAGCAGCAGTAAACCGGGACCCCAGGGAGAGACCCAGTACTTC. This translates into CASSSKPGPQGETQYF.

This clonotype was seen at least ten times. This chain uses TRBV5-6 with TRBJ2-7; possibly TRBD1 or TRBD2 for D (5 bases each). Trimming removed 0 bases from V and 6 bases from J, with 10 bases in between. The CDR3 spans 13 residues. The germline V gene encodes CDR1 SGHDT and CDR2 YYEEEE. CDR3 loop: CASSLAVGTEQYF. As DNA, the CDR3 is TGTGCCAGCAGCTTGGCCGTCGGGACCGAGCAGTACTTC. Based on the CDR3 plus reference TRBV5-6 and TRBJ2-7, the full variable domain is DAGVTQSPTHLIKTRGQQVTLRCSPKSGHDTVSWYQQALGQGPQFIFQYYEEEERQRGNFPDRFSGHQFPNYSSELNVNALLLGDSALYLCASSLAVGTEQYFGPGTRLTVT.

In this sample, this clonotype turned up many times. This sequence joins TRBV5-5 and TRBJ2-3; D is ambiguous. V lost 0 bases and J lost 2, with 4 bases in between. This CDR3 has 13 amino acids. Germline assignment: CDR1 SGHKS and CDR2 YYEKEE (reference sequence). This CDR3 reads CASSLELTDTQYF. As DNA, the CDR3 is TGTGCCAGCAGCTTGGAACTCACAGATACGCAGTATTTT.

This clonotype was observed at least ten times. This chain links TRBV20-1 with TRBJ2-3, with TRBD2 as a possible D gene (5 bases). The CDR3 sequence is 12 residues long. Germline-derived CDR1 and CDR2 are DFQATT and SNEGSKA (reference sequence). The ends were cut back, 5 bases at V and 0 bases at J, with 6 bases in the middle. This CDR3 reads CSAWTSTDTQYF. The DNA of the CDR3 is TGCAGTGCTTGGACTAGCACAGATACGCAGTATTTT.

In this sample, this clonotype turned up many times. This chain uses TRBV20-1 with TRBJ2-1; 8 bases align to TRBD2. CDR1 and CDR2 (germline): DFQATT, SNEGSKA (reference sequence). V lost 5 bases to trimming and J lost 13 bases; unmatched junction nucleotides: 16. CDR3 length: 14 residues. CDR3 DNA: TGCAGTGCTTCCTCCTTCGGGGGGGCCCATTTACAGTTCTTC. As protein: CSASSFGGAHLQFF.

This clonotype has ten or more counts. The rearrangement joins TRBV20-1 to TRBJ1-1; perhaps TRBD1 as D (5 bases). Between the trimmed V and J ends, which lost 4 bases and 0 bases, there was a span of 9 bases. CDR1 is DFQATT, CDR2 SNEGSKA, per germline (reference sequence). The CDR3 length is 13 residues. CDR3 sequence: CSANSGLNTEAFF. As DNA, the CDR3 is TGCAGTGCTAATTCGGGACTGAACACTGAAGCTTTCTTT.

This clonotype was seen many times. The rearrangement joins TRBV7-3 to TRBJ2-3, with D perhaps given as TRBD1 or TRBD2 (6 bases each). Trimming pared 4 bases from V and 2 bases from J, leaving 19 bases between. The CDR3 sequence is 17 residues long. CDR1 is SGHTA and CDR2 is FQGTGA in the germline V gene. CDR3 bases: TGTGCCAGCAGCTACCTGAGAGGGGGGACCCACACAGATACGCAGTATTTT. Translated: CASSYLRGGTHTDTQYF.